The 29 T cell receptor beta chains in this list originate from one sample, sequenced in a study of siplizumab effects on memory and regulatory T cells. Sequenced by immunoSEQ multiplex PCR; TCRdb stores in-frame clones only, minus some. This table holds about 110,000 clones, about 90% found once. Sequencing input: Tregs sorted from blood. The source is a human donor in good health.

The chain combines TRBV6-5 with TRBJ2-7, with 7 bases that match TRBD2. Germline CDR1 reads MNHEY; CDR2 reads SVGAGI. Trimming took 2 bases from V and 5 from J; bases not matched to a gene: 6. The CDR3 totals 14 residues. The CDR3 is CASSYSGEVDEQYF. As DNA, the CDR3 is TGTGCCAGCAGTTACAGCGGGGAGGTCGACGAGCAGTACTTC.

The chain has TRBV2 and TRBJ1-4; 7 nucleotides align to TRBD1. The CDR3 runs to 17 residues. Germline V gives CDR1 SNHLY, CDR2 FYNNEI. V shed 2 bases, J shed 8 bases, and the junction held 14 bases outside the gene matches. The CDR3 region has the DNA TGTGCCAGCAGTGAAAAACGGCGACAGGGTACGAGCGAAAAACTGTTTTTT. Its translation is CASSEKRRQGTSEKLFF.

This rearrangement joins TRBV6-5 to TRBJ1-2, with 7 bases aligning to TRBD1. There are 15 residues in the CDR3. Unmatched junction bases numbered 15, after V lost 6 bases and J lost 8 bases. The germline CDR1 and CDR2 sequences are MNHEY and SVGAGI. Here the CDR3 reads CASSYEGGRANGYTF. The CDR3 DNA reads TGTGCCAGCAGCTACGAAGGGGGCAGGGCTAACGGCTACACCTTC.

This clone has a single count. V and J are TRBV11-1 and TRBJ2-3, with no clear D. Germline CDR1 SGHAT, CDR2 FQDESV (reference sequence). The CDR3 has 13 residues. With 7 bases removed from V and 1 base from J, the gap between germline ends came to 9 bases. CDR3 sequence reads: CASNPPGTDTQYF. The CDR3, as DNA: TGTGCCAGCAACCCACCCGGCACAGATACGCAGTATTTT.

The V gene is TRBV21-1, the J gene TRBJ1-1; the listed D gene, TRBD1, was not tested against the DNA. TRBV21-1 is flagged as a pseudogene. There are 15 residues in the CDR3. The chain's CDR3 is CASSDRITIRTEAFF. The CDR3 DNA reads as TGTGCCAGCAGTGATCGTATCACAATTCGCACTGAAGCTTTCTTT.

The chain employs TRBV5-6 and TRBJ1-5, with 7 bases matching TRBD1. V shed 4 bases, J shed 1 base, and the junction held 8 bases outside the gene matches. The germline V gene has CDR1 SGHDT and CDR2 YYEEEE. The CDR3 sequence is 16 residues long. The CDR3 sequence: CASSRNRGKSNQPQHF. CDR3 DNA: TGTGCCAGCAGCCGTAACAGGGGTAAGAGCAATCAGCCCCAGCATTTT. The complete variable domain, with remaining parts taken from reference TRBV5-6 and TRBJ1-5, reads DAGVTQSPTHLIKTRGQQVTLRCSPKSGHDTVSWYQQALGQGPQFIFQYYEEEERQRGNFPDRFSGHQFPNYSSELNVNALLLGDSALYLCASSRNRGKSNQPQHFGDGTRLSIL.

This rearrangement joins TRBV2 to TRBJ1-6; D might be TRBD1 (6 bases). The CDR3 length is 16 residues. V shed 5 bases and J shed 5 bases, with 16 bases lying between them. Germline V gene data show CDR1 as SNHLY and CDR2 as FYNNEI. In DNA form, the CDR3 reads TGTGCCAGCAGTATCGGTCCAGGGGTCCATAATTCACCCCTCCACTTT. Translated, it gives CASSIGPGVHNSPLHF.

The chain combines TRBV10-3 with TRBJ1-2, with D maybe TRBD1 (6 bases). V lost 8 bases and J 2 bases, leaving 6 bases between the germline ends. This CDR3 contains 11 residues. The germline V gene has CDR1 ENHRY and CDR2 SYGVKD. This chain's CDR3 is CAIGQNYGYTF. The CDR3 region has the DNA TGTGCCATCGGACAGAACTATGGCTACACCTTC.

This chain joins TRBV9 and TRBJ2-1; weak D call: TRBD2 (6 bases). Germline CDR1 and CDR2: SGDLS and YYNGEE. Deletions cut 0 bases from V and 4 bases from J, with 14 bases between. This CDR3 comprises 16 residues. The chain's CDR3 is CASSVVGGSGYNEQFF. DNA of the CDR3: TGTGCCAGCAGCGTAGTTGGAGGGTCAGGGTACAATGAGCAGTTCTTC.

This chain uses TRBV29-1 with TRBJ1-2; 9 nucleotides agree with TRBD1. J gave up 7 bases and V 6 bases, and 12 bases lay outside the gene matches. Germline V gene lookup returns CDR1 SQVTM and CDR2 ANQGSEA. The CDR3 length is 14 residues. CDR3 sequence (DNA): TGCAGCGTCGGGGGCGGACAGGGGATCTCTGGCTACACCTTC. It codes for CSVGGGQGISGYTF.

The rearrangement joins TRBV6-6 to TRBJ1-6; 8 positions match TRBD1. The germline CDR1 and CDR2 sequences are MNHNY and SVGAGI (reference sequence). The CDR3 has 16 residues. The junction had 8 bases not matched to a gene; V was cut back by 3 bases and J by 7 bases. Written as DNA, the CDR3 is TGTGCCAGCAGTTATAAGGGACAGGAGAACAATTCACCCCTCCACTTT. It specifies CASSYKGQENNSPLHF.

This chain joins TRBV5-1 and TRBJ1-1; D is possibly TRBD1 (5 bases). This CDR3 contains 14 residues. The V gene's germline CDR1 is SGHRS and CDR2 YFSETQ. Trimming shortened V by 4 bases and J by 3 bases, and 13 bases separated the two germline ends. The CDR3 nucleotides read TGCGCCAGCAGCGGTAGGGACGGACACACTGAAGCTTTCTTT. This sequence encodes CASSGRDGHTEAFF. The whole variable domain, filled in from reference TRBV5-1 and TRBJ1-1, reads KAGVTQTPRYLIKTRGQQVTLSCSPISGHRSVSWYQQTPGQGLQFLFEYFSETQRNKGNFPGRFSGRQFSNSRSEMNVSTLELGDSALYLCASSGRDGHTEAFFGQGTRLTVV.

This clone was observed a handful of times. CDR3 sequence: CASSIQSGPQPQHF. The CDR3 nucleotides are TGTGCCAGTAGTATCCAATCTGGGCCCCAGCCCCAGCATTTT. The chain recombines TRBV19 with TRBJ1-5; D is ambiguous. V lost 3 bases to trimming and J lost 7 bases, with 13 bases between them. Germline V lookup: CDR1 LNHDA, CDR2 SQIVND (reference sequence). The CDR3 consists of 14 residues.

The gene calls are TRBV6-1 and TRBJ2-7; no firm D call. Trimming shortened V by 1 base and J by 3 bases, and 4 bases separated the two germline ends. Germline loops: CDR1 MNHNS, CDR2 SASEGT. The CDR3 runs 12 residues. The CDR3 loop is CASSEGSYEQYF. The CDR3 DNA is TGTGCCAGCAGTGAAGGTAGCTACGAGCAGTACTTC.

This chain joins TRBV5-6 and TRBJ1-6; 8 bases map to TRBD1. This CDR3 is built from 14 residues. Germline V gene data show CDR1 as SGHDT and CDR2 as YYEEEE. V lost 2 bases, J lost 7 bases, and 2 bases stayed unmatched. In DNA, the CDR3 is TGTGCCAGCAGCTTTAACAGGGGGAATTCACCCCTCCACTTT. Its protein product is CASSFNRGNSPLHF.

The chain links TRBV5-6 to TRBJ1-4; D is possibly TRBD1 (6 bases). Germline V gene sequence: CDR1 SGHDT, CDR2 YYEEEE. Trimming shortened V by 0 bases and J by 6 bases, and 15 bases separated the two germline ends. The CDR3 runs 16 residues. CDR3 region: CASSLAGWGAHEKLFF. CDR3 DNA: TGTGCCAGCAGCTTGGCGGGTTGGGGGGCACATGAAAAACTGTTTTTT.

The V and J genes are TRBV7-9 and TRBJ2-6; 8 bases line up with TRBD1. This CDR3 has 17 residues. The germline gives CDR1 SEHNR, CDR2 FQNEAQ (reference sequence). With 5 bases clipped from V and 2 bases from J, the junction kept 8 bases outside the gene matches. CDR3 DNA sequence: TGTGCCAGCAGCCCAGGACAGGGAAGGACTGGGGCCAACGTCCTGACTTTC. It codes for CASSPGQGRTGANVLTF.

This chain links TRBV7-2 with TRBJ1-1; 8 positions agree with TRBD1. Germline V gene lookup returns CDR1 SGHTA and CDR2 FQGNSA. This CDR3 comprises 16 residues. V trimming: 4 bases; J trimming: 4 bases; junction bases outside the gene matches: 11. In DNA form, the CDR3 reads TGTGCCAGCAGCTCCTTACTCGGACAGGGAAGCACTGAAGCTTTCTTT. It codes for CASSSLLGQGSTEAFF. The full variable domain, its missing parts supplied by reference TRBV7-2 and TRBJ1-1, is GAGVSQSPSNKVTEKGKDVELRCDPISGHTALYWYRQSLGQGLEFLIYFQGNSAPDKSGLPSDRFSAERTGGSVSTLTIQRTQQEDSAVYLCASSSLLGQGSTEAFFGQGTRLTVV.

This clone was observed a handful of times. V gene TRBV11-2 combines with J gene TRBJ1-2; D might be TRBD1 (5 bases). Germline V gene sequence: CDR1 SGHAT, CDR2 FQNNGV. V was trimmed by 6 bases and J by 6 bases, leaving 17 bases between them. This CDR3 spans 14 amino acids. The CDR3 DNA reads as TGTGCCAGCAGGCCGGGACTCATGACGGATGGCTACACCTTC. Translating it yields CASRPGLMTDGYTF.

The chain joins TRBV19 to TRBJ2-5, with D tentatively TRBD1 (5 bases). V dropped 4 bases and J dropped 7 bases, with 16 bases sitting between them. This CDR3 spans 14 amino acids. Germline CDR1 LNHDA, CDR2 SQIVND (reference sequence). Written as DNA, the CDR3 is TGTGCCAGTAGTAGTCAGGGCCTCGGTGTGACCCAGTACTTC. Protein sequence: CASSSQGLGVTQYF.

This sequence joins TRBV5-1 and TRBJ1-1; 8 bases line up with TRBD1. Germline V gene data show CDR1 as SGHRS and CDR2 as YFSETQ. CDR3 size: 14 residues. The ends lost 4 bases at V and 5 bases at J; junction bases unmatched: 7. The CDR3 reads CASSVGQGRTEAFF. The CDR3 bases are TGCGCCAGCAGCGTCGGACAGGGTCGGACTGAAGCTTTCTTT.

The chain recombines TRBV4-2 with TRBJ2-3; 10 positions match TRBD2. This CDR3 spans 17 amino acids. Trimming cost V 7 bases and J 0 bases; bases outside gene matches: 10. CDR1 LGHNA and CDR2 YNFKEQ come from the germline V gene. CDR3 sequence reads: CASKTTTSGASTDTQYF. The CDR3 bases are TGTGCCAGCAAAACCACAACTAGCGGGGCTAGCACAGATACGCAGTATTTT.

This clone was seen once. J is TRBJ2-3 and V is TRBV30; perhaps TRBD2 as D (7 bases). The CDR3 runs to 13 residues. V gave up 3 bases and J gave up 6 bases, with 13 bases separating them. Per the germline V gene, CDR1 is GTSNPN and CDR2 is SVGIG (reference sequence). In nucleotides, the CDR3 is TGTGCCTGGAGCATAGGGGGGGCGGATACGCAGTATTTT. This codes for CAWSIGGADTQYF.

About this clone itself: A read error may produce the germline difference seen at one junction end. The chain couples TRBV10-3 to TRBJ2-7; TRBD1 might be the D (6 bases). The CDR3 is 14 amino acids. Germline assignment: CDR1 ENHRY and CDR2 SYGVKD. CDR3 protein: CAISERGEQGPTDF. The CDR3 nucleotides are TGTGCCATCAGTGAGAGAGGAGAACAGGGACCCACGGACTTC.

The chain links TRBV5-1 to TRBJ1-2; the D is unclear. V shed 0 bases and J shed 2 bases, with 11 bases lying between them. The CDR3 sequence is 15 residues long. Per the germline V gene, CDR1 is SGHRS and CDR2 is YFSETQ. The CDR3 region is CASSLEFVPNYGYTF. The CDR3 coding sequence is TGCGCCAGCAGCTTGGAATTCGTGCCGAACTATGGCTACACCTTC.

This chain links TRBV18 with TRBJ2-5; tentatively, D is TRBD2 (5 bases). This CDR3 contains 14 residues. The ends were cut back, 2 bases at V and 5 bases at J, with 12 bases in the middle. CDR1 KGHSH and CDR2 LQKENI come from the germline V gene. CDR3 residues: CASSPTERGETQYF. CDR3 sequence (DNA): TGTGCCAGCTCACCAACGGAACGGGGTGAGACCCAGTACTTC. The full variable domain, completed using reference TRBV18 and TRBJ2-5, is NAGVMQNPRHLVRRRGQEARLRCSPMKGHSHVYWYRQLPEEGLKFMVYLQKENIIDESGMPKERFSAEFPKEGPSILRIQQVVRGDSAAYFCASSPTERGETQYFGPGTRLLVL.

The CDR3 spells CASSPAGQGSFSQPQHF. The CDR3 DNA reads as TGCGCCAGCAGTCCAGCTGGACAGGGTTCGTTCAGTCAGCCCCAGCATTTT. The gene calls are TRBV23-1 and TRBJ1-5, with TRBD1 identical over 8 bases. TRBV23-1 is classed as an ORF, of uncertain function. Losses at the gene ends were 4 bases for V and 6 bases for J; bases not matched to a gene: 14. The CDR3 is 17 amino acids.

CDR3 protein: CASSLLGTGALGYTF. Here the CDR3 DNA reads TGTGCCAGCAGTTTATTAGGTACAGGGGCTTTGGGCTACACCTTC. The chain couples TRBV28 to TRBJ1-2; TRBD1 aligns across 7 bases. The CDR3 sequence is 15 residues long. V lost 1 base and J lost 8; bases outside the gene matches: 10. CDR1 and CDR2 (germline): MDHEN, SYDVKM.

This clone occurred once. The rearrangement joins TRBV7-2 to TRBJ1-5; TRBD1 is a possible D gene (6 bases). CDR1 is SGHTA, CDR2 FQGNSA, per germline. Trimming shortened V by 5 bases and J by 4 bases, and 15 bases separated the two germline ends. This CDR3 region has 15 residues. As DNA, the CDR3 is TGTGCCAGCAGCCCCCAGGGGTTTGTTAATCAGCCCCAGCATTTT. Translating gives CASSPQGFVNQPQHF.